A single sample gave rise to the 7 T cell receptor beta chains below, sequenced in a study of long-term antiretroviral therapy in people with HIV. Researchers report immunoSEQ v3.0 was run at survey level. Libraries were prepared by immunoSEQ multiplex PCR; TCRdb keeps only in-frame clonotypes and omits some of them. Of under 45,000 clones in the sample, 83% are singletons; the top ten hold 5.5% to 6.5%. The input for sequencing was unsorted PBMCs, taken 1 year after starting antiretroviral therapy. The receptors here all came from a man between 18 and 29 years old with HIV.

The chain couples TRBV28 to TRBJ1-5; D remains ambiguous. Trimming stripped 2 bases from V and 4 bases from J, with 15 bases between. Germline V gene lookup returns CDR1 MDHEN and CDR2 SYDVKM. CDR3 length equals 16 residues. The CDR3 coding sequence is TGTGCCAGCAGTTTAACCCAAGGACGGTTTAATCAGCCCCAGCATTTT. This codes for CASSLTQGRFNQPQHF.

The genes are TRBV5-4 and TRBJ2-1; 11 nucleotides agree with TRBD2. The germline V gene has CDR1 SGHNT and CDR2 YYREEE (reference sequence). This CDR3 is 15 amino acids long. J was trimmed by 6 bases and V by 4 bases; bases with no gene match: 6. CDR3 sequence: CASSTLTSGVNEQFF. Written as DNA, the CDR3 is TGTGCCAGCAGCACATTGACTAGCGGGGTCAATGAGCAGTTCTTC.

The V and J genes are TRBV10-2 and TRBJ2-6; 9 nucleotides line up with TRBD1. CDR1 and CDR2 from the germline V gene are WSHSY and SAAADI. The CDR3 runs to 17 residues. J was trimmed by 2 bases and V by 2 bases; bases with no gene match: 4. DNA of the CDR3: TGCGCCAGCAGTGAGCCACAGGGGGCGGCTGGGGCCAACGTCCTGACTTTC. Its translation: CASSEPQGAAGANVLTF.

The V and J genes are TRBV4-3 and TRBJ2-7; D possibly corresponds to TRBD2 (6 bases). Germline CDR1 LGHNA, CDR2 YSLEER. Trimming shortened V by 4 bases and J by 5 bases, and 18 bases separated the two germline ends. This CDR3 comprises 15 residues. DNA of the CDR3: TGCGCCAGCAGCCCCGAAGGAGCGGGTGACGACGAGCAGTACTTC. Amino acids: CASSPEGAGDDEQYF.

The V call is TRBV5-6, the J call TRBJ1-2; TRBD1 agrees at 10 bases. Per germline, CDR1 SGHDT and CDR2 YYEEEE. Trimming at V came to 3 bases and at J to 7 bases, leaving 9 bases not matched to a gene. The CDR3 loop spans 15 amino acids. CDR3 amino acids: CASSSSTGGAGGYTF. In nucleotides, the CDR3 is TGTGCCAGCAGCTCCTCGACAGGGGGCGCGGGTGGCTACACCTTC. The full variable domain, in which reference TRBV5-6 and TRBJ1-2 provide the parts outside the CDR3, is DAGVTQSPTHLIKTRGQQVTLRCSPKSGHDTVSWYQQALGQGPQFIFQYYEEEERQRGNFPDRFSGHQFPNYSSELNVNALLLGDSALYLCASSSSTGGAGGYTFGSGTRLTVV.

This clone has a single count. This chain joins TRBV6-6 and TRBJ2-5; 7 bases are a match to TRBD1. V gave up 2 bases and J gave up 5 bases; unmatched junction bases: 8. CDR1 and CDR2 from the germline V gene are MNHNY and SVGAGI (reference sequence). The CDR3 runs to 15 residues. The DNA of the CDR3 is TGTGCCAGCAGTTACCCGACAGGGTTAGAGGAGACCCAGTACTTC. As protein: CASSYPTGLEETQYF.

This chain joins TRBV11-2 and TRBJ2-7; D remains unclear. This CDR3 spans 13 amino acids. The germline gives CDR1 SGHAT, CDR2 FQNNGV. V was pared by 5 bases and J by 6 bases, with 14 bases between. This CDR3 reads CASSPTRRAEQYF. CDR3 sequence (DNA): TGTGCCAGCAGCCCGACTCGCCGGGCCGAGCAGTACTTC.